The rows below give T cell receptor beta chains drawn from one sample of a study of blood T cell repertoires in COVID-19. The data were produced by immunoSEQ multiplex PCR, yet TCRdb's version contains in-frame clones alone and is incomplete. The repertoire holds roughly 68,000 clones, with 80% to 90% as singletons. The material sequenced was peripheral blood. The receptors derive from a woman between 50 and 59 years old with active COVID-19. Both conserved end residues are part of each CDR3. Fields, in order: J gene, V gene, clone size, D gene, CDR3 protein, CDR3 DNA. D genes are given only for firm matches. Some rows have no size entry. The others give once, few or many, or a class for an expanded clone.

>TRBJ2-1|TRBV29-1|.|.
CSVDGLSSYNEQFF
TGCAGCGTTGATGGGCTAAGCTCCTACAATGAGCAGTTCTTC
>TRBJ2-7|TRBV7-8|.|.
CASSLLQGNYEQYF
TGTGCCAGCAGCTTATTGCAGGGGAACTACGAGCAGTACTTC
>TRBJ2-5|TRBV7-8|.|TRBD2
CASTVRTSTGGETQYF
TGTGCCAGCACCGTACGGACCTCAACGGGGGGAGAGACCCAGTACTTC
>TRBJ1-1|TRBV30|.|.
CAWSAGGWTEAFF
TGTGCCTGGAGTGCGGGAGGGTGGACTGAAGCTTTCTTT
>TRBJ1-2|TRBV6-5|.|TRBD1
CASSRDRGDGYTF
TGTGCCAGCAGCCGCGACAGGGGGGACGGCTACACCTTC
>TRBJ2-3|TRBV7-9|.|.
CASSITPPGDRRYTQYF
TGTGCCAGCAGCATCACACCCCCGGGAGACAGAAGATATACGCAGTATTTT
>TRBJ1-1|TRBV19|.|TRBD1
CASSINRGNTEAFF
TGTGCCAGTAGTATAAACAGGGGAAACACTGAAGCTTTCTTT
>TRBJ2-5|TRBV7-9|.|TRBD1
CASSLEGFLGQGSETQYF
TGTGCCAGCAGCTTAGAGGGCTTTTTGGGACAGGGGTCGGAGACCCAGTACTTC
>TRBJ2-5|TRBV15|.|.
CATSRGSYGSVSETQYF
TGTGCCACCAGCAGAGGAAGTTATGGTTCGGTTTCGGAGACCCAGTACTTC
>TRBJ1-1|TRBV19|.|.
CASSSSTATRSTEAFF
TGTGCCAGTAGTTCCTCGACAGCGACACGGAGCACTGAAGCTTTCTTT
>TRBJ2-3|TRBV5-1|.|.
CASSFPTDTQYF
TGCGCCAGCAGCTTTCCTACAGATACGCAGTATTTT
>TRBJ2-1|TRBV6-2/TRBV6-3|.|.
CASSLILNEQFF
TGTGCCAGCAGTTTAATTCTGAATGAGCAGTTCTTC
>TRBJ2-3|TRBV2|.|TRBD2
CASSPTSGRVRADTQYF
TGTGCCAGCAGCCCAACTAGCGGGAGGGTTAGGGCAGATACGCAGTATTTT
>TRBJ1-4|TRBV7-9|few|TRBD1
CASRPTGARNEKLFF
TGTGCCAGCAGACCTACAGGGGCCCGTAATGAAAAACTGTTTTTT
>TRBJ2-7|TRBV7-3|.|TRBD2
CASSSLTWAGDYEQYF
TGTGCCAGCAGCTCCCTCACATGGGCGGGGGACTACGAGCAGTACTTC
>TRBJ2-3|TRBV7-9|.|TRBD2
CASSSQTGGPRDTQYF
TGTGCCAGCAGCTCCCAGACGGGAGGGCCAAGAGATACGCAGTATTTT
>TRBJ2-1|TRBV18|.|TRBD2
CASSRGGTGGLGEQFF
TGTGCCAGCTCACGGGGAGGGACTGGTGGTCTGGGTGAGCAGTTCTTC
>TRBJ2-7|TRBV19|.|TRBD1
CASQNGQGAVEQYF
TGTGCCAGTCAGAATGGACAGGGGGCTGTAGAGCAGTACTTC
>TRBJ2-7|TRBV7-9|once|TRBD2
CASSLPSGSTSYEQYF
TGTGCCAGCAGCTTACCAAGCGGGAGCACATCCTACGAGCAGTACTTC
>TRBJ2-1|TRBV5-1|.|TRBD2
CASSLAAGESNEQFF
TGCGCCAGCAGCTTGGCAGCGGGAGAAAGCAATGAGCAGTTCTTC
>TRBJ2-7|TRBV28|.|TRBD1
CASRPGQGHEQYF
TGTGCCAGCCGACCGGGACAGGGCCACGAGCAGTACTTC
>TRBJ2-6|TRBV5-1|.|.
CASSLGDSGANVLTF
TGCGCCAGCAGCTTGGGCGACTCTGGGGCCAACGTCCTGACTTTC
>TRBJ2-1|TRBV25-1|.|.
CASGYTNEQFF
TGTGCCAGCGGTTATACAAATGAGCAGTTCTTC
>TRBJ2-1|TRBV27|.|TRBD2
CASSLIALAGREQFF
TGTGCCAGCAGTTTAATCGCCCTAGCGGGACGGGAGCAGTTCTTC
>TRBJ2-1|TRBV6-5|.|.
CASKGKGLSNEQFF
TGTGCCAGCAAGGGGAAAGGGCTCTCCAATGAGCAGTTCTTC
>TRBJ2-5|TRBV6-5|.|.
CASRARIGGQETQYF
TGTGCCAGCAGGGCAAGGATCGGAGGGCAAGAGACCCAGTACTTC
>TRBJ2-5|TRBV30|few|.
CAWSVRQETQYF
TGTGCCTGGAGTGTACGGCAAGAGACCCAGTACTTC
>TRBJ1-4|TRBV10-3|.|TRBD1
CAISESGQGGEKLFF
TGTGCCATCAGTGAATCAGGACAGGGCGGTGAAAAACTGTTTTTT
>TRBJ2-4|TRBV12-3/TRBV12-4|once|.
CASSLNGKNIQYF
TGTGCCAGCAGTTTAAACGGCAAAAACATTCAGTACTTC
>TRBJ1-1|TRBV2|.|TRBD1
CASRDRGGGTEAFF
TGTGCCAGCAGGGACAGGGGTGGTGGGACTGAAGCTTTCTTT
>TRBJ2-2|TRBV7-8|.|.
CASSFQGTGELFF
TGTGCCAGCAGCTTCCAGGGCACCGGGGAGCTGTTTTTT
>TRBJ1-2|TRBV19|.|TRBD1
CASRPQGAYGYTF
TGTGCCAGTAGGCCACAGGGGGCCTATGGCTACACCTTC
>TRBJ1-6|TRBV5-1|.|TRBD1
CASSPDRGRSPLHF
TGCGCCAGCAGCCCCGACAGGGGTCGGTCACCCCTCCACTTT
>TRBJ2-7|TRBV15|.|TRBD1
CATSSHRTGGSYEQYF
TGTGCCACCAGCAGCCACAGGACAGGGGGCTCCTACGAGCAGTACTTC
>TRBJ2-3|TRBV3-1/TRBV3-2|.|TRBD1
CASSQRGPSTDTQYF
TGTGCCAGCAGCCAAAGGGGGCCTAGCACAGATACGCAGTATTTT
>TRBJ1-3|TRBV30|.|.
CAWATGKIGNTIYF
TGTGCCTGGGCAACAGGGAAAATTGGAAACACCATATATTTT
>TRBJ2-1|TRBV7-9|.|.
CASSVTLLTSNEQFF
TGTGCCAGCAGCGTGACTCTATTAACCAGCAATGAGCAGTTCTTC
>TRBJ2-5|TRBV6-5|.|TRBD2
CASSYSLAGARTQYF
TGTGCCAGCAGTTACTCCCTAGCGGGGGCGAGGACCCAGTACTTC
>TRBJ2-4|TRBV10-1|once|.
CASSAHPFLAKNIQYF
TGCGCCAGCAGTGCACACCCCTTTCTAGCCAAAAACATTCAGTACTTC
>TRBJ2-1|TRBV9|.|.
CASSPSSGLDNEQFF
TGTGCCAGCAGCCCCTCGTCGGGACTTGACAATGAGCAGTTCTTC